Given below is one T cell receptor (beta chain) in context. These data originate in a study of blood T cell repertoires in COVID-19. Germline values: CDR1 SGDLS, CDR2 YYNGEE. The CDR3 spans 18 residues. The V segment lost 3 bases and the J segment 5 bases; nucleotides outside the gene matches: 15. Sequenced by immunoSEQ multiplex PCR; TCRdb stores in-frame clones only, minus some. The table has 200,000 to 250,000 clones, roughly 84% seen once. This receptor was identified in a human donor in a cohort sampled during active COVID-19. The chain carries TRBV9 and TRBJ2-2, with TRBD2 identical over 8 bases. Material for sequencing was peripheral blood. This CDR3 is CASSERAGGLAATGELFF. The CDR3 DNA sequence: TGTGCCAGCAGCGAGAGGGCTGGAGGACTAGCAGCTACCGGGGAGCTGTTTTTT.